A single sample gave rise to the 13 T cell receptor beta chains below, sequenced in a study of cytomegalovirus exposure and HLA in healthy donors. Primers: 60 Vbeta forward and 13 Jbeta reverse. The method was immunoSEQ multiplex PCR; TCRdb's version includes in-frame clones alone and lacks a portion of them. The sample includes 150,000 or so clones, around 79% seen only once; the top ten take over 2.5%. The material sequenced was PBMCs. These receptors came from a man in his forties in good health and CMV-seropositive.

This clone was detected once. The V call is TRBV29-1, the J call TRBJ2-3, with D uncertain. V was pared by 3 bases and J by 0 bases, with 13 bases between. CDR3 length equals 15 residues. Germline V lookup: CDR1 SQVTM, CDR2 ANQGSEA. Here the CDR3 reads CSVDSTATSTDTQYF. The CDR3 DNA reads as TGCAGCGTTGATAGTACCGCTACTAGCACAGATACGCAGTATTTT.

The chain carries TRBV28 and TRBJ2-1, with 14 bases fitting TRBD2. In germline, CDR1 is MDHEN, CDR2 SYDVKM. J was trimmed by 12 bases and V by 5 bases; bases with no gene match: 6. This CDR3 contains 14 residues. The CDR3 reads CASSPGTSGSGQFF. The CDR3, as DNA: TGTGCCAGCAGTCCCGGGACTAGCGGGAGCGGGCAGTTCTTC. The full variable domain, with the rest looked up from reference TRBV28 and TRBJ2-1, is DVKVTQSSRYLVKRTGEKVFLECVQDMDHENMFWYRQDPGLGLRLIYFSYDVKMKEKGDIPEGYSVSREKKERFSLILESASTNQTSMYLCASSPGTSGSGQFFGPGTRLTVL.

The chain joins TRBV6-5 to TRBJ1-5; D gene unclear. CDR3 size: 13 residues. Germline loops: CDR1 MNHEY, CDR2 SVGAGI. The V and J ends lost 0 bases and 5 bases respectively, with 5 bases between them. CDR3 amino acids: CASSYSRDQPQHF. In DNA form, the CDR3 reads TGTGCCAGCAGTTACTCACGCGATCAGCCCCAGCATTTT.

This chain joins TRBV14 and TRBJ2-2; 12 bases map to TRBD2. CDR1 SGHDN and CDR2 FVKESK come from the germline V gene. V shed 6 bases, J shed 3 bases, and the junction held 8 bases outside the gene matches. The CDR3 contains 17 residues. CDR3 bases: TGTGCCAGCAGTCCTCTAGCGGGAGGGCCGTACACCGGGGAGCTGTTTTTT. As protein: CASSPLAGGPYTGELFF.

The chain employs TRBV5-6 and TRBJ2-5, with TRBD1 matching 7 bases. The CDR3 totals 15 residues. The germline CDR1 and CDR2 sequences are SGHDT and YYEEEE. Germline trimming cut 2 bases from V and 4 bases from J; bases unmatched to any gene: 8. The CDR3: CASSLQTGWGETQYF. The CDR3, as DNA: TGTGCCAGCAGCTTACAGACAGGGTGGGGAGAGACCCAGTACTTC.

This clone was observed a single time. The rearrangement uses TRBV2 and TRBJ1-2, with no clear D. Germline CDR1 SNHLY, CDR2 FYNNEI. V dropped 3 bases and J dropped 1 base, with 3 bases sitting between them. This CDR3 has 12 amino acids. DNA for the CDR3: TGTGCCAGCAGTGACAATAACTATGGCTACACCTTC. Protein: CASSDNNYGYTF.

V usage is TRBV7-2 and J usage is TRBJ1-1; a weak D match, TRBD1 (6 bases). Germline values: CDR1 SGHTA, CDR2 FQGNSA. Trimming stripped 5 bases from V and 6 bases from J, with 28 bases between. The CDR3 is 18 residues long. DNA for the CDR3: TGTGCCAGCAGCCGGGGACATAGATGGGGGAAGGGGGAGTCTGAAGCTTTCTTT. This translates into CASSRGHRWGKGESEAFF.

The chain has TRBV11-1 and TRBJ2-5; 8 bases are shared with TRBD2. From germline, CDR1 is SGHAT and CDR2 FQDESV (reference sequence). Trimming cost V 8 bases and J 6 bases; bases outside gene matches: 8. The CDR3 is made up of 13 amino acids. The CDR3 is CASAAAGVQTQYF. The CDR3 nucleotides read TGTGCCAGCGCGGCAGCGGGAGTTCAGACCCAGTACTTC.

V and J are TRBV19 and TRBJ1-4, with 7 bases lining up with TRBD1. The V gene end was trimmed by 6 bases and the J gene end by 8 bases; junction bases not matched to a gene: 15. In germline, CDR1 is LNHDA, CDR2 SQIVND (reference sequence). CDR3 length equals 16 residues. This CDR3 reads CASRRQGSVLGEKLFF. The CDR3, as DNA: TGTGCCAGTAGGAGACAGGGAAGTGTGCTTGGGGAAAAACTGTTTTTT.

The chain couples TRBV27 to TRBJ2-3; TRBD2 aligns across 10 bases. CDR1 and CDR2 from the germline V gene are MNHEY and SMNVEV (reference sequence). Germline trimming cut 2 bases from V and 3 bases from J; bases unmatched to any gene: 2. The CDR3 loop spans 15 amino acids. The CDR3: CASSLASGRTDTQYF. The CDR3 region has the DNA TGTGCCAGCAGTTTAGCTAGCGGGAGAACAGATACGCAGTATTTT.

The CDR3 sequence is CASSWLAGYGELFF. CDR3 bases: TGTGCCAGCAGTTGGCTAGCGGGATACGGGGAGCTGTTTTTT. V and J are TRBV27 and TRBJ2-2, with 9 bases that match TRBD2. Germline CDR1 MNHEY, CDR2 SMNVEV (reference sequence). V lost 4 bases and J lost 7; bases outside the gene matches: 4. This CDR3 region has 14 residues.

This chain links TRBV28 with TRBJ2-7; weak D call: TRBD1 (5 bases). Trimming pared 2 bases from V and 6 bases from J, leaving 14 bases between. Germline V gives CDR1 MDHEN, CDR2 SYDVKM. The CDR3 sequence is 14 residues long. In nucleotides, the CDR3 is TGTGCCAGCAGTTTAGGGCAGGGTCTAGGCGAGCAGTACTTC. Translating gives CASSLGQGLGEQYF.

The rearrangement links TRBV28 to TRBJ1-3; 7 bases map to TRBD1. Looked up from germline, CDR1 is MDHEN and CDR2 is SYDVKM. V shed 7 bases and J 4 bases; nucleotides not matched to a gene: 7. The CDR3 sequence is 14 residues long. The CDR3 coding sequence is TGTGCCAGCACCCGAGGGACAGCCGGAAACACCATATATTTT. Protein: CASTRGTAGNTIYF.